Here is one T cell receptor (beta chain) with its context. This record belongs to a study of beta chain features in type 1 diabetes. The CDR3 loop spans 11 amino acids. Germline V CDR1 and CDR2: SQVTM, ANQGSEA. Germline trimming cut 7 bases from V and 7 bases from J; bases unmatched to any gene: 6. The sequenced template was cDNA made from the entire isolated RNA. Sequencing used immunoSEQ multiplex PCR; TCRdb keeps in-frame clones, though not all of them. The sample includes 120,000 to 150,000 clones, roughly 9.3% seen only once; the top ten take about 0.6%. This clonotype was sampled from a woman aged 40 to 50 in good health. The chain joins TRBV29-1 to TRBJ1-2, with TRBD1 identical over 7 bases. Material for sequencing was central memory CD4+ T cells from blood. The CDR3 is CSAKTGTGYTF. The CDR3 bases are TGCAGCGCCAAGACAGGGACTGGCTACACCTTC.